This T cell receptor beta chain was found in a study of a mutant IDH1 vaccine in newly diagnosed glioma. Produced via immunoSEQ multiplex PCR; TCRdb's table is partial and in-frame only. The table shows 50,000 or so clones, with around 90% occurring only once. The sample's time point: week 11, during vaccination. Vaccination comprised doses that each held 300 ug of mutant IDH1 20-mer peptide, plus topical imiquimod. This clone has only a few counts. Its specificity is not known. The CDR3 is made up of 15 amino acids. The V gene end was trimmed by 2 bases and the J gene end by 7 bases; junction bases not matched to a gene: 9. In germline, CDR1 is MGHRA, CDR2 YSYEKL.

This receptor was obtained from a man in his fifties or sixties with glioma. The material was PBMCs, obtained from a glioma patient whose treatment included an IDH1 peptide vaccine. This sequence joins TRBV4-1 and TRBJ1-1; TRBD1 agrees at 8 bases. CDR3 bases: TGCGCCAGCAGCCAACAGACAGGGGCGGTTATTGAAGCTTTCTTT. Translation: CASSQQTGAVIEAFF.